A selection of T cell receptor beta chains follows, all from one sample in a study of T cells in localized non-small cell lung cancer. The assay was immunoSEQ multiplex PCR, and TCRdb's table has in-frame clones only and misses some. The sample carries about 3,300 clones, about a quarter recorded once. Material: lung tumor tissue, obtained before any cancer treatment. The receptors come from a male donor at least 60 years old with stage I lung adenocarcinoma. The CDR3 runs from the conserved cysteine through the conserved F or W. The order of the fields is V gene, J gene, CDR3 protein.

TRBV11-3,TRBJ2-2,CASSLAERGTFRELFF
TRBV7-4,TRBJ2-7,CASSRVRGPGGEQYF
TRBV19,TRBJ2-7,CASSGTGQNYEQYF
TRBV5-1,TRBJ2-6,CASSSTTTWGANVLTF
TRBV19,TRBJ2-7,CASSRITGGYEQYF
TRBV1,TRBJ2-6,CASSGSANVLTF
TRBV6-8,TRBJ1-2,CASRFLSEKANYGYTF
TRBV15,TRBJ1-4,CATSPRPGTGDEKLFF
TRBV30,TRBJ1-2,CAWANQRWATGIGLGYGYTF
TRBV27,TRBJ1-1,CASSRDGGTEAFF
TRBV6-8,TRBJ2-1,CASTRPGGNEQFF
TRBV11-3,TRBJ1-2,CASSSRGMGDYGYTF
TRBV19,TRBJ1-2,CASSIEPQRSSGYTF
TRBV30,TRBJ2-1,CAWTLGPRGTYNEQFF
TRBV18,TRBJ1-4,CASSEGQGKVKLFF
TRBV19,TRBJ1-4,CASSQQGTYDSNEKLFF
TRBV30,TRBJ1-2,CAWSQDSFYGYTF
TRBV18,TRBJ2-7,CASSSDSYEQYF
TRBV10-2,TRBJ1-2,CASSPWGGGLNYGYTF
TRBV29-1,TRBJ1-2,CSGGTGGIGYTF
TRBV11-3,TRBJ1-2,CASSGGSRPIYGYTF
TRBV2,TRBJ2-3,CASSEAWQSTDTQYF